This entry is about one TCR beta chain. The PCR employed 60 Vbeta primers together with 13 Jbeta primers. Clones were sequenced by immunoSEQ multiplex PCR, and TCRdb holds only the in-frame ones, with some missing. Of over 150,000 clones listed, approximately 67% are singletons. The CDR3 consists of 15 residues. V lost 3 bases to trimming and J lost 8 bases, with 16 bases between them. The germline V gene has CDR1 MGHDK and CDR2 SYGVNS. The data originate from a study of cytomegalovirus exposure and HLA in healthy donors. The receptor's source is a young woman in good health and CMV-seropositive. The gene calls are TRBV25-1 and TRBJ1-4; TRBD1 might be the D (6 bases). Source material: PBMCs. Written as DNA, the CDR3 is TGTGCCAGCAGTGACCGCAGGGGATCTGGGGAAAAACTGTTTTTT. This gives the protein CASSDRRGSGEKLFF.